This paragraph covers one T cell receptor beta chain sequence. The germline V and J ends were trimmed by 1 base and 2 bases, with 5 bases remaining between them. There are 13 residues in the CDR3. This specimen comes from a study of blood T cell repertoires in COVID-19. Study summary: Samples taken during acute and convalescent COVID-19 were collected in the United States, Italy and Spain. Sources were T cells, B-cell-depleted T cells, or PBMCs; the material itself was cDNA or gDNA.

Exposed enrollees encountered a COVID-19 case at some point within 2 weeks before study entry. Authors' methods: From reference gene primer amplification, estimates of nucleated cell counts were derived. Assay: immunoSEQ multiplex PCR; the TCRdb copy retains only in-frame clones and omits some. That table is the source of V, J and clone size, and D and trimming were worked out from the DNA. The data contain about 200,000 clones, 70% to 90% of them seen just once; the ten biggest clones take up about 4.5%. V usage is TRBV12-3 or TRBV12-4 and J usage is TRBJ1-2; D unresolved. The TCR was taken from a woman in her 30s who had been exposed to COVID-19. Sequencing was done on a sample of PBMCs or T cells enriched from blood (not recorded which). The CDR3 coding sequence is TGTGCCAGCAGTTTAGGGAGCAACTATGGCTACACCTTC. It encodes CASSLGSNYGYTF.